Below, 8 T cell receptor beta chains from the same sample are listed, as sequenced in a study of blood T cell repertoires in COVID-19. Libraries were prepared by immunoSEQ multiplex PCR; TCRdb keeps only in-frame clonotypes and omits some of them. The sample includes some 150,000 clones, approximately 80% seen only once; the top ten take 3% to 3.5%. The sequenced sample consisted of peripheral blood. The receptors here all came from a woman older than 75 with acute or convalescent COVID-19.

V usage is TRBV7-2 and J usage is TRBJ1-6, with D uncertain. V was cut by 5 bases and J by 8 bases, with 10 bases left in between. The CDR3 is 13 amino acids. Germline V CDR1 and CDR2: SGHTA, FQGNSA. The CDR3 protein is CASSPGRDSPLHF. The CDR3 DNA reads TGTGCCAGCAGCCCTGGTCGGGATTCACCCCTCCACTTT. The variable domain in full, completed from reference TRBV7-2 and TRBJ1-6, reads GAGVSQSPSNKVTEKGKDVELRCDPISGHTALYWYRQSLGQGLEFLIYFQGNSAPDKSGLPSDRFSAERTGGSVSTLTIQRTQQEDSAVYLCASSPGRDSPLHFGNGTRLTVT.

This sequence joins TRBV5-1 and TRBJ1-1; D is possibly TRBD1 (6 bases). Trimming took off 4 bases at V and 5 bases at J, with 15 bases between the two ends. Looked up from germline, CDR1 is SGHRS and CDR2 is YFSETQ. CDR3 size: 14 residues. The CDR3 sequence: CASSQGFRSTEAFF. The CDR3 DNA follows: TGCGCCAGCAGCCAGGGGTTCCGAAGTACTGAAGCTTTCTTT.

The V call is TRBV4-1, the J call TRBJ1-1, with 7 nucleotides matching TRBD1. V gave up 4 bases and J gave up 0 bases; unmatched junction bases: 2. This CDR3 is 14 amino acids long. Germline V gives CDR1 MGHRA, CDR2 YSYEKL. The CDR3 protein is CASSPRGMNTEAFF. In nucleotides, the CDR3 is TGCGCCAGCAGCCCCAGGGGGATGAACACTGAAGCTTTCTTT.

The V call is TRBV4-2, the J call TRBJ1-4; D is uncertain. The CDR3 sequence is 16 residues long. V was pared by 0 bases and J by 6 bases, with 14 bases between. Germline loops: CDR1 LGHNA, CDR2 YNFKEQ. The CDR3 nucleotides read TGTGCCAGCAGCCAAGATATCCGAGCAGGATATGAAAAACTGTTTTTT. It codes for CASSQDIRAGYEKLFF.

The chain couples TRBV5-1 to TRBJ1-1; tentative D call: TRBD1 (6 bases). The CDR3 covers 13 residues. The V and J ends lost 7 bases and 0 bases respectively, with 10 bases between them. CDR1 is SGHRS and CDR2 is YFSETQ in the germline V gene. CDR3 sequence (DNA): TGCGCCAGCTGGGGGCTTATGAACACTGAAGCTTTCTTT. Translation gives CASWGLMNTEAFF.

This chain links TRBV2 with TRBJ1-1; 7 bases line up with TRBD1. The J segment lost 0 bases and the V segment lost 9 bases, leaving 4 bases of the junction unmatched. This CDR3 comprises 13 residues. CDR1 and CDR2 from the germline V gene are SNHLY and FYNNEI. CDR3 protein: CASDRDLNTEAFF. Written as DNA, the CDR3 is TGTGCCAGTGACAGGGATCTGAACACTGAAGCTTTCTTT.

The V and J genes are TRBV5-4 and TRBJ1-4, with TRBD1 as a possible D gene (5 bases). Trimming left V 3 bases short and J 8 bases short, with 14 bases between. There are 14 residues in the CDR3. Germline CDR1 SGHNT, CDR2 YYREEE (reference sequence). The CDR3, as DNA: TGTGCCAGCAGCTCTAGGGGAGGTCTGGAAAAACTGTTTTTT. It is translated as CASSSRGGLEKLFF.

This chain uses TRBV5-1 with TRBJ1-1; D is uncertain. Trimming pared 7 bases from V and 0 bases from J, leaving 10 bases between. This CDR3 has 13 residues. Germline V gene lookup returns CDR1 SGHRS and CDR2 YFSETQ. This CDR3 is CASQQDMNTEAFF. DNA for the CDR3: TGCGCCAGCCAACAAGACATGAACACTGAAGCTTTCTTT.